This T cell receptor (beta chain) was captured by sequencing in a study of shared clonotypes between healthy human individuals. As for this clone: Likely a read error: the CDR3 ends without its conserved phenylalanine or tryptophan. It is unclear where the CDR3 begins or ends on the DNA, so no DNA is shown, and the CDR3 is as TCRdb lists it.

Clones were sequenced by immunoSEQ multiplex PCR, and TCRdb holds only the in-frame ones, with some missing. The table has over 700,000 clones, 55% to 75% seen once. Germline CDR1 SEHNR, CDR2 FQNEAQ (reference sequence). The CDR3 is made up of 12 amino acids, end residues included. The rearrangement links TRBV7-9 to TRBJ2-3; the D segment call TRBD2 is taken from the table without a DNA check. The sequencing sample was made of memory CD4+ T cells sorted from blood. The subset was: CD45RA-negative fraction. The sequence derives from a woman younger than 45 in good health. CDR3 sequence: CASSLNGRGFNY.